The clone carrying this T cell receptor (delta chain) turned up a few times. A far larger clone lies a single base away; this is likely a read error. Within the sample, other DNA sequences also encode this same CDR3. The germline gives CDR1 GEAIGNYY, CDR2 EKD. J was trimmed by 0 bases and V by 1 base; bases with no gene match: 11. CDR3 size: 20 residues. TCRdb reprocessed the reads through CATT. Of 6,100 or so delta-chain clones in the sample, 1.5% to 2% were seen once. The entry originates in a study of gamma-delta chains in newborns, infants, children. Study at large: Innate gammadelta T cells reportedly expand polyclonally right after birth, driven by microbial exposure, per the title.

Sample: blood. This receptor was taken from a child who was a newborn, infant or young child, either healthy, febrile or measles-vaccinated (not recorded which). This chain uses TRDV2 with TRDJ3; TRDD3 agrees at 7 bases. Here the CDR3 reads CACDTAFGGASSWDTRQMFF. As DNA, the CDR3 is TGTGCCTGTGACACGGCCTTTGGGGGAGCGAGCTCCTGGGACACCCGACAGATGTTTTTC.